This TCR beta chain comes out of a study of blood T cell repertoires in COVID-19 (dated by TCRdb to about 2020). Turning to the overall study: Samples from collaborators originated in the United States, Italy and Spain and spanned both the acute and convalescent phases of COVID-19. The sample metadata nearly always contained a de-identified subject ID, COVID-19 status, age in years and sex. Deeply sampled blood TCRbeta repertoires from subjects exposed to, actively infected with, or recovered from COVID-19 were included in the dataset. The repertoires were released in a freely available public database meant as a resource for research on the immune response to SARS-CoV-2. Where HLA class I and class II types were available, the types were taken from metadata supplied by the sample provider, not from assay-based typing. The samples were drawn from the first 160 participants of the ongoing ImmuneRACE study and from 1,254 subjects provided by 6 global collaborators. The material from the prospective study consisted of cDNA or gDNA derived from T cells, B-cell-depleted T cells, or PBMCs.

The immunoSEQ Assay, a bias-controlled multiplex PCR, was used to amplify TCRbeta CDR3 regions from genomic DNA. Under the source paper's analysis protocol: Within the assay, amplification of reference gene primers was used to estimate how many nucleated cells each sample contained. To quantify the absolute abundance of each unique TCRbeta CDR3 rearrangement, sequence reads were collapsed and filtered. For each sample, productive Simpson clonality was calculated as the square root of Simpson's diversity index across productive rearrangements. Held by TCRdb, this immuneACCESS table contains in-frame sequences only and omits some clones. Under half of the omission traces to an unresolved V gene where checked; the cause of the rest is unknown. From that table come the V and J calls and clone size; the DNA was used to work out D and trimming. Here the sample has 65,000 to 75,000 clones; roughly 74% occur a single time. Of the sample, roughly a sixth falls within the top ten clones.

The CDR3 sequence holds 15 residues, the cysteine and phenylalanine included. Only the CDR3 region is kept as DNA, spanning 45 bases read in frame from base 1. Looking up the germline V gene yields CDR1 KGHSH and CDR2 LQKENI. V is trimmed back by 6 bases and J by 2 bases, and the junction contains 10 bases that no gene match accounts for. Whole blood was collected in K2EDTA tubes by collaborating institutions according to the institutions' own protocols. For TCRbeta analysis, collaborators shipped samples as frozen whole blood, isolated PBMCs, or DNA extracted from either of those sample types. Beyond this particular receptor, the publication reports: How much clinical and demographic metadata was included differed by source and by participant, and the metadata was provided uncurated.

As for this clone: Its antigen remains unidentified. No much larger clonotype is one base removed from it; base qualities were not supplied.

Sample: peripheral blood. In this chain, TRBV18 is recombined with TRBJ2-7, with TRBD1 identical over 7 junction bases. This clonotype was sampled from a human donor in a cohort sampled during active COVID-19. The DNA sequence follows: TGTGCCAGCTCCCAGGGGGACAGACAAGCCTACGAGCAGTACTTC. This yields the protein CASSQGDRQAYEQYF.